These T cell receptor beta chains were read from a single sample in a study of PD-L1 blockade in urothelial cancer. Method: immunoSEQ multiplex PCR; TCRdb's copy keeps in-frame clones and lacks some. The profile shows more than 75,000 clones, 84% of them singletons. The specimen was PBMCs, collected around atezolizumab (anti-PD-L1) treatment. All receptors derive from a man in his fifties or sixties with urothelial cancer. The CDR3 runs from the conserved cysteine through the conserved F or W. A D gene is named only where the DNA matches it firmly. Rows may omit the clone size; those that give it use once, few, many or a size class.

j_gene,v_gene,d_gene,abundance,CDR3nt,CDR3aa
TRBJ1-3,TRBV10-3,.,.,TGTGCCTTTCGAAGGGACACCGACTCTGGAAACACCATATATTTT,CAFRRDTDSGNTIYF
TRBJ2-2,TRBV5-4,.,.,TGTGCCAGCAGCCCAGCACAGGGTTTTGGCACCGGGGAGCTGTTTTTT,CASSPAQGFGTGELFF
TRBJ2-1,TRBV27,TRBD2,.,TGTGCCAGCAGTCCTTCTAGCGGGAGCTATGAGCACAATGAGCAGTTCTTC,CASSPSSGSYEHNEQFF
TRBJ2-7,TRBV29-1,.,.,TGCAGCGTTGCGGAGCGGAGCTCCTACGAGCAGTACTTC,CSVAERSSYEQYF
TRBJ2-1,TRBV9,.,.,TGTGCCAGCAGCGTAGAACAGGGTTACAATGAGCAGTTCTTC,CASSVEQGYNEQFF
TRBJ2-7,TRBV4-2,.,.,TGTGCCAGCAGCCAAGCCCAGGGTGGAGACTACGAGCAGTACTTC,CASSQAQGGDYEQYF
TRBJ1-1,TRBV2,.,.,TGTGCCAGCAGTGAAAACGGGGGGGCTTTCTTT,CASSENGGAFF
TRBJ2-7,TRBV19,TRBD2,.,TGTGCCAGTAGTAGCGGGGGGTCCTACGAGCAGTACTTC,CASSSGGSYEQYF
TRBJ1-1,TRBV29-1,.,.,TGCAGCGTACTACAGGGCGTCACTGAAGCTTTCTTT,CSVLQGVTEAFF
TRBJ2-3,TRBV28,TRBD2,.,TGTGCCAGCAGTTTAGGAAGCGGGAGGAGGTCAGATACGCAGTATTTT,CASSLGSGRRSDTQYF
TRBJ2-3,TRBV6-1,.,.,TGTGCCACTTACAGGGAGGATACGCAGTATTTT,CATYREDTQYF
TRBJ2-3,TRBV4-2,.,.,TGTGCCAGCAGCCAAGATGTACTAGAAGTGGATACGCAGTATTTT,CASSQDVLEVDTQYF
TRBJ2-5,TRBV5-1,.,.,TGCGCCAGCAGCTTGGGTCCGGGTCAAGAGACCCAGTACTTC,CASSLGPGQETQYF
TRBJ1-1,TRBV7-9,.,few,TGTGCCAGCAGCTTAGATACACAGAACACTGAAGCTTTCTTT,CASSLDTQNTEAFF
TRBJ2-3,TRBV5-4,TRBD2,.,TGTGCCAGCAGCGCGGGAGGGACAGATACGCAGTATTTT,CASSAGGTDTQYF
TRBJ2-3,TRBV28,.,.,TGTGCCAGCAGTGTACAGGGCCAAAAAGCAGATACGCAGTATTTT,CASSVQGQKADTQYF
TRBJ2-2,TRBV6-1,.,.,TGTGCCAGCAGTGAGCGGAGGGCGAACACCGGGGAGCTGTTTTTT,CASSERRANTGELFF
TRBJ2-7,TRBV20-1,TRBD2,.,TGCAGTGCTGGGAGGGCCTACGAGCAGTACTTC,CSAGRAYEQYF
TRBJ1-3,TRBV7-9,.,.,TGTGCCAGCAGTGGAGGGGCTGGAAACACCATATATTTT,CASSGGAGNTIYF
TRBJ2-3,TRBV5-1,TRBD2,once,TGCGCCAGCAGGGAAGGTAGCGGGACGGGGACAGATACGCAGTATTTT,CASREGSGTGTDTQYF
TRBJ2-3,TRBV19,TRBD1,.,TGTGCCAGTAGCGCACCGGGACAGAGCACAGATACGCAGTATTTT,CASSAPGQSTDTQYF
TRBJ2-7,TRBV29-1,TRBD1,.,TGCAGCACCGGACAGGGGGCGGGCGAGCAGTACTTC,CSTGQGAGEQYF
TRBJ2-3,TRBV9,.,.,TGTGCCAGCAGCGCAATCCGGGACATCTTCCTTTACACAGATACGCAGTATTTT,CASSAIRDIFLYTDTQYF
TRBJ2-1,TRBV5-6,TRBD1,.,TGTGCCAGCAGTTACAGGGGGCCCAACTACAATGAGCAGTTCTTC,CASSYRGPNYNEQFF
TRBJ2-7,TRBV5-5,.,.,TGTGCCAGCAGCTTGTATCCAGGAAACTACGAGCAGTACTTC,CASSLYPGNYEQYF
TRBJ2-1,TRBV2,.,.,TGTGCCAGCAGTGGGACAGACAATACTAGAAGTTACAATGAGCAGTTCTTC,CASSGTDNTRSYNEQFF
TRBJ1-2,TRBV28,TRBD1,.,TGTGCCAGCAGTTTAGGGGACACGACAGGGGGCCGGGGCTACACCTTC,CASSLGDTTGGRGYTF